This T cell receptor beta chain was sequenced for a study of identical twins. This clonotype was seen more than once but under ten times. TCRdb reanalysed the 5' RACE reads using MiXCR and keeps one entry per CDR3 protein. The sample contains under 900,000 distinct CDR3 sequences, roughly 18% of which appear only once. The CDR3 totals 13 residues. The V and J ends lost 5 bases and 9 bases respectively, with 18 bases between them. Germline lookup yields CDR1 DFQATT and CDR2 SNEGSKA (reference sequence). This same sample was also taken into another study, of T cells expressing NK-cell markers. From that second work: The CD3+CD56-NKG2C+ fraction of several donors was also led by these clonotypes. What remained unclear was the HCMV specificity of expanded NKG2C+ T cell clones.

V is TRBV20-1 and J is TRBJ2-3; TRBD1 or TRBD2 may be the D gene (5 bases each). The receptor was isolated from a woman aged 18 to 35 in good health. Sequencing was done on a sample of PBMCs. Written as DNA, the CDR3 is TGCAGTGCTGCCGGGACCATCCCCGGGACGCAGTATTTT. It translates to CSAAGTIPGTQYF.